This T cell receptor beta chain originates from a study of T-cell reconstitution after alpha-beta-depleted transplantation in children (TCRdb year 2016). Regarding the study in general: The study quantitatively tracked T-cell immune reconstitution after TCRalphabeta/CD19-depleted allogeneic hematopoietic cell transplantation in children using TCR repertoire profiling.

This clonotype has a handful of counts. Its antigen is not yet known. No much larger clonotype is one base removed from it; base qualities were not supplied. Preparation of the library involved PCR. Instrument used: Illumina HiSeq 2500. To normalize quantification of the TCRbeta repertoire, the TCR libraries were built with molecular barcoding that relied on unique molecular identifiers. The public reads were quality trimmed at Q25 with fastp and then assembled into clones with MiXCR by TCRdb, keeping productive beta chains. For every CDR3 protein sequence, its rows merge into one entry that carries the most common genes and DNA. The sample records a few hundred thousand distinct CDR3 sequences, around 20% of which are singletons. In total, the top ten clones hold 9.5% to 12% of the sample. Summary of the overall study and its limitations: In some patients, high TCRbeta diversity at day 60 was attributed to recipient T cells and intrathymic progenitors that had survived conditioning. About two months after transplant, the apparently early recovery of alphabetaT-cell counts reportedly depended on just several hundred clones that had expanded rapidly and came from non-depleted graft cells. Hyperexpanded clone frequencies declined over subsequent months; after one year, T-cell counts and TCRbeta diversity were mostly attributed to newly produced T cells.

The treatment or condition label corresponds to: allogeneic hematopoietic cell transplantation with graft depleted of TCRalphabeta T cells and CD19 B cells. The children who served as transplant recipients had been given grafts of TCRalphabeta/CD19-depleted allogeneic hematopoietic cells. Inclusive of the bounding cysteine and phenylalanine, the CDR3 is 15 residues long. Of all the DNA, just the CDR3 is kept, 45 bases in frame from base 1. V gives up 8 bases and J gives up 0 bases, and the segment between their germline ends measures 15 bases. This TCR came from a male patient aged 10 to 17 who had a stem cell transplant for acute lymphoblastic leukemia, so the T cells may come from the graft donor. This sample comprised PBMCs, mostly from graft donor cells, obtained 180 days after TCRalphabeta/CD19-depleted stem cell transplant. This chain joins TRBV12-3 or TRBV12-4 to TRBJ2-3, and TRBD2 may be the D gene, going by 5 matching bases. The CDR3: CASPLTGSSTDTQYF. The bases read TGTGCCAGCCCCCTGACGGGATCTAGCACAGATACGCAGTATTTT.